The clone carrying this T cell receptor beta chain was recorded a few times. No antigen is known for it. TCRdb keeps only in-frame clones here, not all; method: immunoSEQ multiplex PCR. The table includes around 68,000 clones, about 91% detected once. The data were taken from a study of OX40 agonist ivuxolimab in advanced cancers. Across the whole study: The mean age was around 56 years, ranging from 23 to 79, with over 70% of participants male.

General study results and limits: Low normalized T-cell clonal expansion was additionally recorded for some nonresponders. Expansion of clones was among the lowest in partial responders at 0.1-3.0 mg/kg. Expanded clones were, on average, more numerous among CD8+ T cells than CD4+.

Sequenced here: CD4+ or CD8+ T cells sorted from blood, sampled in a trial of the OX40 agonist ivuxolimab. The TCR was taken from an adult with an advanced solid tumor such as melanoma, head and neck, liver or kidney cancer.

The CDR3 spells CASSLGAPSFPDYEQYF. In DNA form, the CDR3 reads TGTGCCAGCAGCTTAGGAGCCCCCTCCTTTCCGGACTACGAGCAGTACTTC. The chain carries TRBV7-9 and TRBJ2-7; D unclear. The V end lost 1 base, the J end lost 3 bases, and 19 bases lay between the germline ends. The CDR3 spans 17 residues. Germline CDR1 and CDR2: SEHNR and FQNEAQ (reference sequence).